The rows below give T cell receptor beta chains drawn from one sample of a study of metastatic and nonmetastatic thyroid tumors. TCRdb re-called the PCR reads via MiXCR. The table lists approximately 84,000 clones, around 14% of them singletons, with 3.6% in the top ten. Sequences were obtained from blood. Every receptor here comes from a female donor with papillary thyroid cancer or a benign thyroid nodule (not recorded which). Some clones in this sample may be carry-over from other donors' samples. Both conserved end residues are part of each CDR3. The D gene is left open where the match is weak. Expanded clones are given a class, and other clones once, few, many or no size at all.

j_call d_call clone_size v_call cdr3_nt cdr3_aa
TRBJ2-3 NA many TRBV9 TGTGCCAGCAGCGTAGTGGACAGAATAACAGATACGCAGTATTTT CASSVVDRITDTQYF
TRBJ1-2 NA few TRBV28 TGTGCCAGCACCCCTTACCCCGAAGTATATTTCTACACCTTC CASTPYPEVYFYTF
TRBJ1-1 NA many TRBV3-1 TGTGCCAGCAGCCAAAGGCTTATGAACACTGAAGCTTTCTTT CASSQRLMNTEAFF
TRBJ2-6 NA many TRBV24-1 TGTGCCACCAGTGATGCCTCCGGGAGCCCTGGGGCCAACGTCCTGACTTTC CATSDASGSPGANVLTF
TRBJ1-1 NA many TRBV19 TGTGCCAGTAGCCCCGGGGCGGGGATGAACACTGAAGCTTTCTTT CASSPGAGMNTEAFF
TRBJ2-3 NA many TRBV2 TGTGCCAGCAGTGATATACGAAACACAGATACGCAGTATTTT CASSDIRNTDTQYF
TRBJ2-1 NA NA TRBV27 TGTGCCAGCAGTTCAGGGGCAATTGGGTCGTACAATGAGCAGTTCTTC CASSSGAIGSYNEQFF
TRBJ2-7 TRBD2 few TRBV6-1 TGTGCCAGCAGTGAGGGACTAGCCTACGAGCAGTACTTC CASSEGLAYEQYF
TRBJ1-2 NA many TRBV2 TGTGCCAGCACTGGTGACCACTACACCTTC CASTGDHYTF
TRBJ2-5 NA many TRBV9 TGTGCCAGCAGCGTCGGGGGATCCGGGGGAGAGACCCAGTACTTC CASSVGGSGGETQYF